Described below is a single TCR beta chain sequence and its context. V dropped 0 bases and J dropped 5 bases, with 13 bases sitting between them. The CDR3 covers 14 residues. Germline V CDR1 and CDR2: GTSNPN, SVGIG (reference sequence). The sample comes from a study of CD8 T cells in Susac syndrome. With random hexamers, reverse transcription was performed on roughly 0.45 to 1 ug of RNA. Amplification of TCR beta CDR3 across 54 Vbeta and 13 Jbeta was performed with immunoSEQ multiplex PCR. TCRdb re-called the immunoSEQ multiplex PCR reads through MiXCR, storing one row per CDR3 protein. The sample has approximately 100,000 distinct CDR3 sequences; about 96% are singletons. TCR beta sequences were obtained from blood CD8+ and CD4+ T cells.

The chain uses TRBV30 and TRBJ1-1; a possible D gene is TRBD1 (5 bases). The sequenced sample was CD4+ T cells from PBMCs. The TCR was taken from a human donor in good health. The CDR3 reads CAWSVYAGATEAFF. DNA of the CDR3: TGTGCCTGGAGTGTATACGCTGGGGCAACTGAAGCTTTCTTT.